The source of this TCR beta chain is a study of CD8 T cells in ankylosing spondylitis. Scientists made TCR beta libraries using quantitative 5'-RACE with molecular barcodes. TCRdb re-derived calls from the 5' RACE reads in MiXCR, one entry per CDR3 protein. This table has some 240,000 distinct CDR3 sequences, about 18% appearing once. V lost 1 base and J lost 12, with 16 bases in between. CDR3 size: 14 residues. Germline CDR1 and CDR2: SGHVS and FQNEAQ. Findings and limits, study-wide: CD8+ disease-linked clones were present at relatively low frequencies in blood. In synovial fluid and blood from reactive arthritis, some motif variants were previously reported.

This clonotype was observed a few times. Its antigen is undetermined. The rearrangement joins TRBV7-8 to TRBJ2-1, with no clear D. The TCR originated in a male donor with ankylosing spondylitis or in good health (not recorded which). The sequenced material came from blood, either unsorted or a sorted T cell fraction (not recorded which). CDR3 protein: CASSLVPNPPVQFF. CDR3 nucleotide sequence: TGTGCCAGCAGCTTAGTTCCTAACCCTCCGGTGCAGTTCTTC.